This is a list of T cell receptor beta chains from one sample in a study of cytomegalovirus exposure and HLA in healthy donors. Produced via immunoSEQ multiplex PCR; TCRdb's table is partial and in-frame only. The sample consists of about 95,000 clones, approximately 80% of them appearing once. The source material was PBMCs. The source is a middle-aged woman in good health and CMV-seropositive. Each CDR3 is given with its conserved first and last residue. D genes are given only for firm matches. For some rows the clone size is stated as once, few or many, or as a class when expanded; others skip it.

CDR3 length	V gene	D gene	J gene	clone size	CDR3 protein	CDR3 DNA
13	TRBV27	TRBD2	TRBJ2-5	NA	CASSRGVGETQYF	TGTGCCAGCAGCCGGGGGGTTGGAGAGACCCAGTACTTC
13	TRBV7-6	NA	TRBJ2-7	NA	CASSLQETYEQYF	TGTGCCAGCAGCTTACAGGAAACCTACGAGCAGTACTTC
15	TRBV5-1	NA	TRBJ2-7	NA	CASSWDLAVGYEQYF	TGCGCCAGCAGCTGGGACTTAGCGGTCGGCTACGAGCAGTACTTC
14	TRBV6-5	NA	TRBJ2-7	NA	CASSYRTGRDEQYF	TGTGCCAGCAGTTACAGGACAGGGAGGGACGAGCAGTACTTC
15	TRBV11-2	TRBD2	TRBJ2-3	NA	CASSFTSGGTDTQYF	TGTGCCAGCAGCTTCACTAGCGGGGGCACAGATACGCAGTATTTT
15	TRBV19	TRBD1	TRBJ2-7	NA	CASSIAGTGVYEQYF	TGTGCCAGTAGTATAGCCGGGACAGGGGTATACGAGCAGTACTTC
16	TRBV6-5	NA	TRBJ2-1	NA	CASSYSNGAQVNEQFF	TGTGCCAGCAGTTACTCGAACGGCGCCCAGGTTAATGAGCAGTTCTTC
16	TRBV5-6	NA	TRBJ1-6	NA	CASNDFGPAGGSPLHF	TGTGCCAGCAACGACTTTGGTCCGGCCGGGGGATCACCCCTCCACTTT
17	TRBV5-1	TRBD1	TRBJ1-5	NA	CDPPDRGTGDSNQPQHF	TGCGACCCCCCTGACCGCGGGACAGGGGATAGCAATCAGCCCCAGCATTTT
13	TRBV7-7	TRBD2	TRBJ2-1	NA	CASSLNSGSEQFF	TGTGCTAGCAGCCTCAATAGCGGGAGTGAGCAGTTCTTC
16	TRBV6-5	NA	TRBJ1-6	once	CASSYSRDRLPSPLHF	TGTGCCAGCAGTTACTCTAGAGACCGACTCCCTTCACCCCTCCACTTT
14	TRBV7-2	TRBD2	TRBJ2-1	NA	CASSQTRGGHEQFF	TGTGCCAGCAGCCAGACTAGGGGAGGGCATGAGCAGTTCTTC
13	TRBV29-1	TRBD1	TRBJ2-7	few	CSVEGDRTYEQYF	TGCAGCGTTGAAGGGGACAGAACCTACGAGCAGTACTTC
16	TRBV10-3	NA	TRBJ2-7	NA	CAISDPHAQGSYEQYF	TGTGCCATCAGTGATCCACACGCGCAGGGTTCCTACGAGCAGTACTTC
14	TRBV7-8	TRBD1	TRBJ1-1	NA	CASSLATGSTEAFF	TGTGCCAGCAGCTTAGCGACAGGGAGCACTGAAGCTTTCTTT
15	TRBV27	TRBD1	TRBJ2-7	few	CASSLSPGQGYEQYF	TGTGCCAGCAGTTTATCCCCCGGACAGGGCTACGAGCAGTACTTC